Presented here are 5 T cell receptor beta chains from one specimen sequenced in a study of T cell responses to AZD1222 COVID-19 vaccine (dated by TCRdb to 2020 to 2022). The intended sense of this specimen's time point label: baseline before first vaccination. The library was prepared using the immunoSEQ multiplex PCR assay. TCRdb mirrors the immuneACCESS table, restricted to in-frame sequences. Some clones are absent from its copies; in checked studies, under half trace to an unresolved V gene, and the reason for the others is unknown. The sample table contains some 100,000 clones; only one count was recorded for 87% of them. Approximately 3% of the sample is in the top ten clones. The material sequenced was peripheral blood, taken on day 0 of AZD1222 vaccination. The receptors shown here come from an adult in good health.

This clone came up once. The chain couples TRBV21-1 to TRBJ2-5; the table's D gene call, TRBD2, was not cross checked with the DNA. TRBV21-1 is listed as a pseudogene. The CDR3 covers 19 residues. CDR3 in amino acids: CASSKGGGLAGALRETQYF. The CDR3 region has the DNA TGTGCCAGCAGCAAAGGGGGTGGACTAGCGGGGGCCCTCCGGGAGACCCAGTACTTC.

The rearrangement links TRBV18 to TRBJ2-2, with D possibly TRBD1 on 6 matching bases. This CDR3 region has 15 residues. V gave up 4 bases and J gave up 1 base, with 10 bases separating them. Germline CDR1 reads KGHSH; CDR2 reads LQKENI. The CDR3 DNA reads TGTGCCAGCTCACTGATACAGGGGAACACCGGGGAGCTGTTTTTT. Translating gives CASSLIQGNTGELFF.

The rearrangement joins TRBV5-6 to TRBJ2-4, with D perhaps given as TRBD1 or TRBD2 (5 bases each). V lost 5 bases and J lost 8, with 20 bases in between. The CDR3 sequence is 15 residues long. Per the germline V gene, CDR1 is SGHDT and CDR2 is YYEEEE. The CDR3 DNA reads TGTGCCAGCAGTTCCCCCGGGACCTACAAGGACATTCAGTACTTC. Residues: CASSSPGTYKDIQYF.

The gene calls are TRBV5-1 and TRBJ2-1; 8 nucleotides agree with TRBD2. The CDR3 extends over 15 amino acids. Germline V gene data show CDR1 as SGHRS and CDR2 as YFSETQ. Trimming took 0 bases from V and 9 from J; bases not matched to a gene: 8. CDR3 nucleotides: TGCGCCAGCAGCTTGGAGGGACTAGTCGGTCGTGAGCAGTTCTTC. It specifies CASSLEGLVGREQFF.

This chain uses TRBV4-2 with TRBJ2-3, with 9 positions matching TRBD2. Per germline, CDR1 LGHNA and CDR2 YNFKEQ. Trimming removed 0 bases from V and 6 bases from J; junction bases left unmatched: 7. This CDR3 has 16 residues. The CDR3 DNA follows: TGTGCCAGCAGCCAAGATTGGGGACTAGCAGGTGATACGCAGTATTTT. Its translation is CASSQDWGLAGDTQYF.